Presented here are 15 T cell receptor beta chains from one specimen sequenced in a study of cytomegalovirus exposure and HLA in healthy donors. Produced via immunoSEQ multiplex PCR; TCRdb's table is partial and in-frame only. The sample yields some 43,000 clones, about 93% seen once. The sample was PBMCs. The receptors derive from a man younger than 35 in good health and CMV-seronegative.

The chain uses TRBV15 and TRBJ2-1, with D perhaps matching TRBD2 (6 bases). V shed 3 bases and J shed 2 bases, with 11 bases lying between them. CDR1 and CDR2 (germline): LNHNV, YYDKDF (reference sequence). The length of the CDR3 is 15 residues. CDR3 nucleotide sequence: TGTGCCACCAGCAGGGAGGGAGGCCCCTACAATGAGCAGTTCTTC. Encoded protein: CATSREGGPYNEQFF.

The V gene is TRBV6-5, the J gene TRBJ2-1, with 11 bases identical to TRBD2. Losses at the gene ends were 5 bases for V and 6 bases for J; bases not matched to a gene: 3. In germline, CDR1 is MNHEY, CDR2 SVGAGI. The CDR3 extends over 14 amino acids. CDR3 in amino acids: CASSDSGGANEQFF. The CDR3 DNA is TGTGCCAGCAGTGATAGCGGGGGGGCCAATGAGCAGTTCTTC.

The gene calls are TRBV7-8 and TRBJ2-7; TRBD1 matches 8 bases. CDR3 length: 14 amino acids. With 1 base clipped from V and 4 bases from J, the junction kept 3 bases outside the gene matches. The germline gives CDR1 SGHVS, CDR2 FQNEAQ. DNA for the CDR3: TGTGCCAGCAGCTTAGGGGACAGGCCGTACGAGCAGTACTTC. Translation gives CASSLGDRPYEQYF.

The chain recombines TRBV6-5 with TRBJ2-7; no reliable D call. V was clipped by 5 bases and J by 5 bases, with 19 bases between them. There are 15 residues in the CDR3. Germline V gives CDR1 MNHEY, CDR2 SVGAGI. The CDR3 bases are TGTGCCAGCAGTCCGGGTGTCACCTCCTTCGACGAGCAGTACTTC. This translates into CASSPGVTSFDEQYF.

The genes are TRBV14 and TRBJ2-1; D call uncertain. The V end was cut by 0 bases, the J end by 8 bases, with 11 bases between. The CDR3 consists of 14 residues. Germline CDR1 SGHDN, CDR2 FVKESK. Written as DNA, the CDR3 is TGTGCCAGCAGCCAAGATGGGCCTTTCTATGAGCAGTTCTTC. It codes for CASSQDGPFYEQFF.

This rearrangement joins TRBV7-3 to TRBJ2-6, with 7 bases lining up with TRBD1. The junction had 0 bases not matched to a gene; V was cut back by 2 bases and J by 2 bases. CDR1 and CDR2 from the germline V gene are SGHTA and FQGTGA. CDR3 size: 15 residues. CDR3 bases: TGTGCCAGCAGCTTACAGGGGGCTGGGGCCAACGTCCTGACTTTC. Protein: CASSLQGAGANVLTF.

The chain couples TRBV12-5 to TRBJ2-1; 10 bases line up with TRBD2. Per germline, CDR1 LGHNT and CDR2 FRNRAP. V shed 5 bases, J shed 5 bases, and the junction held 3 bases outside the gene matches. This CDR3 is built from 14 residues. The CDR3 DNA reads as TGTGCTAGTGGTGCTAGCGGGGGTAACAATGAGCAGTTCTTC. As protein: CASGASGGNNEQFF.

The rearrangement uses TRBV5-6 and TRBJ1-2; TRBD1 might be the D (5 bases). Per germline, CDR1 SGHDT and CDR2 YYEEEE. V lost 0 bases and J lost 0, with 6 bases in between. The CDR3 runs to 14 residues. CDR3 residues: CASSLARANYGYTF. Here the CDR3 DNA reads TGTGCCAGCAGCTTGGCCAGGGCTAACTATGGCTACACCTTC.

The chain has TRBV7-2 and TRBJ1-2, with 8 nucleotides matching TRBD1. Germline values: CDR1 SGHTA, CDR2 FQGNSA. This CDR3 contains 13 residues. V was pared by 10 bases and J by 0 bases, with 4 bases of the junction left unmatched. The CDR3 spells CATSTGANYGYTF. DNA for the CDR3: TGTGCCACCTCGACAGGGGCTAACTATGGCTACACCTTC.

The V and J genes are TRBV29-1 and TRBJ1-4, with 7 bases fitting TRBD1. Germline values: CDR1 SQVTM, CDR2 ANQGSEA. V shed 7 bases, J shed 4 bases, and the junction held 6 bases outside the gene matches. The CDR3 spans 13 residues. The CDR3 region has the DNA TGCAGCGCAAGGGACAGCATTAATGAAAAACTGTTTTTT. Encoded protein: CSARDSINEKLFF.

The chain uses TRBV5-6 and TRBJ2-1; tentative D call: TRBD1 (8 bases). Germline V gives CDR1 SGHDT, CDR2 YYEEEE. The length of the CDR3 is 14 residues. V was clipped by 4 bases and J by 9 bases, with 17 bases between them. The CDR3 here is CASSPPHRGGEQFF. The CDR3 DNA follows: TGTGCCAGCAGCCCTCCCCACAGGGGGGGTGAGCAGTTCTTC.

The J gene is TRBJ2-2, the V gene TRBV7-6; tentatively, D is TRBD1 (5 bases). The V end was cut by 5 bases, the J end by 1 base, with 26 bases between. Looked up from germline, CDR1 is SGHVS and CDR2 is FNYEAQ. The CDR3 spans 20 residues. CDR3 nucleotide sequence: TGTGCCAGCAGCCCCCCTCTTGGGCAGGGCCTTTCGGTGAACACCGGGGAGCTGTTTTTT. Its translation: CASSPPLGQGLSVNTGELFF.

The chain combines TRBV7-3 with TRBJ2-3; 9 nucleotides match TRBD1. This CDR3 spans 16 amino acids. V lost 2 bases and J lost 1; bases outside the gene matches: 4. Germline V gene lookup returns CDR1 SGHTA and CDR2 FQGTGA. DNA of the CDR3: TGTGCCAGCAGCTTAGTGGGACAGGGAGGCACAGATACGCAGTATTTT. It translates to CASSLVGQGGTDTQYF.

The rearrangement joins TRBV18 to TRBJ2-5; possible D gene TRBD2, 6 bases. V gave up 2 bases and J gave up 7 bases, with 14 bases separating them. This CDR3 is built from 14 residues. CDR1 KGHSH and CDR2 LQKENI come from the germline V gene. This CDR3 is CASSPTGTGGTQYF. CDR3 DNA: TGTGCCAGCTCACCAACCGGGACCGGGGGGACCCAGTACTTC.

V usage is TRBV29-1 and J usage is TRBJ2-1, with 8 bases aligning to TRBD2. The CDR3 totals 15 residues. With V trimmed by 6 bases and J by 6 bases, 13 bases remained unmatched. Germline V CDR1 and CDR2: SQVTM, ANQGSEA. The CDR3 loop reads CSVEGGGLALNEQFF. CDR3 bases: TGCAGCGTCGAGGGGGGCGGACTAGCTCTCAATGAGCAGTTCTTC.